A selection of T cell receptor beta chains follows, all from one sample in a study of blood T cell repertoires in COVID-19. Sequenced by immunoSEQ multiplex PCR; TCRdb stores in-frame clones only, minus some. Of some 70,000 clones in the sample, approximately 83% are singletons; the top ten hold almost 1.5%. Source material: peripheral blood. The receptors were gathered from a woman aged 60-70 years with acute or convalescent COVID-19. CDR3s include the opening cysteine and the closing phenylalanine or tryptophan. Fields, in order: V gene, D gene, clone size, J gene, CDR3 protein, CDR3 DNA. D genes are given only for firm matches. Clone size, where shown, is once, few, many, or a class for clones that have expanded.

V gene: TRBV11-1; D gene: -; clone size: -; J gene: TRBJ2-2; CDR3 protein: CASSLVGAAKLFF; CDR3 DNA: TGTGCCAGCAGCTTAGTGGGGGCCGCGAAGTTGTTTTTT
V gene: TRBV30; D gene: -; clone size: -; J gene: TRBJ1-3; CDR3 protein: CAGREAGGNTIYF; CDR3 DNA: TGTGCCGGCAGGGAAGCGGGGGGAAACACCATATATTTT
V gene: TRBV5-1; D gene: TRBD1; clone size: -; J gene: TRBJ1-2; CDR3 protein: CASSEVGTGGDRRNGYTF; CDR3 DNA: TGCGCCAGCAGCGAGGTCGGGACAGGGGGCGATAGGAGGAATGGCTACACCTTC
V gene: TRBV5-1; D gene: TRBD1; clone size: -; J gene: TRBJ1-5; CDR3 protein: CASSLAPTGNNQPQHF; CDR3 DNA: TGCGCCAGCAGCTTGGCCCCGACAGGGAACAATCAGCCCCAGCATTTT
V gene: TRBV5-5; D gene: -; clone size: -; J gene: TRBJ1-6; CDR3 protein: CASSLDSNSPLHF; CDR3 DNA: TGTGCCAGCAGCTTGGACAGCAATTCACCCCTCCACTTT
V gene: TRBV5-4; D gene: TRBD2; clone size: -; J gene: TRBJ2-1; CDR3 protein: CASSSPTSGGYNEQFF; CDR3 DNA: TGTGCCAGCAGCTCCCCGACTAGCGGGGGCTACAATGAGCAGTTCTTC
V gene: TRBV10-3; D gene: -; clone size: -; J gene: TRBJ1-5; CDR3 protein: CAIRGWDTGRRFGQPQHF; CDR3 DNA: TGTGCCATCAGGGGATGGGACACCGGGAGGCGGTTCGGTCAGCCCCAGCATTTT
V gene: TRBV4-1; D gene: TRBD1; clone size: -; J gene: TRBJ1-1; CDR3 protein: CASSRQPGQTNTEAFF; CDR3 DNA: TGCGCCAGCAGCCGCCAACCGGGACAGACGAACACTGAAGCTTTCTTT
V gene: TRBV6-5; D gene: -; clone size: -; J gene: TRBJ2-7; CDR3 protein: CASSYRLGGGLEQYF; CDR3 DNA: TGTGCCAGCAGTTATCGACTTGGAGGGGGCCTCGAGCAGTACTTC
V gene: TRBV29-1; D gene: TRBD2; clone size: -; J gene: TRBJ2-1; CDR3 protein: CSVEWGGVRAYNEQFF; CDR3 DNA: TGCAGCGTTGAATGGGGGGGTGTAAGGGCCTACAATGAGCAGTTCTTC
V gene: TRBV7-2; D gene: TRBD2; clone size: once; J gene: TRBJ2-7; CDR3 protein: CASSSTPSGSGYEQYF; CDR3 DNA: TGTGCCAGCAGCTCGACCCCTAGCGGGAGTGGCTACGAGCAGTACTTC
V gene: TRBV5-1; D gene: -; clone size: -; J gene: TRBJ2-1; CDR3 protein: CASSTAGNEQFF; CDR3 DNA: TGCGCCAGCAGCACAGCGGGCAATGAGCAGTTCTTC
V gene: TRBV28; D gene: TRBD2; clone size: -; J gene: TRBJ2-5; CDR3 protein: CASSRSGAQETQYF; CDR3 DNA: TGTGCCAGCAGTCGCAGCGGGGCTCAAGAGACCCAGTACTTC
V gene: TRBV18; D gene: -; clone size: -; J gene: TRBJ2-5; CDR3 protein: CASSPSHSQETQYF; CDR3 DNA: TGTGCCAGCTCACCATCCCACTCCCAAGAGACCCAGTACTTC
V gene: TRBV5-1; D gene: TRBD2; clone size: -; J gene: TRBJ2-3; CDR3 protein: CASSLAGRSTDTQYF; CDR3 DNA: TGCGCCAGCAGCTTAGCGGGAAGAAGCACAGATACGCAGTATTTT
V gene: TRBV5-1; D gene: -; clone size: -; J gene: TRBJ1-3; CDR3 protein: CASSLADRNSGNTIYF; CDR3 DNA: TGCGCCAGCAGCTTGGCCGACAGAAACTCTGGAAACACCATATATTTT
V gene: TRBV5-6; D gene: TRBD2; clone size: -; J gene: TRBJ2-3; CDR3 protein: CASSLVAGASTDTQYF; CDR3 DNA: TGTGCCAGCAGCTTGGTGGCGGGAGCTAGCACAGATACGCAGTATTTT
V gene: TRBV6-2/TRBV6-3; D gene: TRBD1; clone size: -; J gene: TRBJ2-7; CDR3 protein: CASSYSGQSYEQYF; CDR3 DNA: TGTGCCAGCAGTTACTCGGGACAGAGCTACGAGCAGTACTTC
V gene: TRBV28; D gene: TRBD1; clone size: few; J gene: TRBJ1-2; CDR3 protein: CASSLNPPRDRDNGYTF; CDR3 DNA: TGTGCCAGCAGTTTAAACCCCCCCCGGGACAGGGATAATGGCTACACCTTC
V gene: TRBV7-2; D gene: TRBD1; clone size: -; J gene: TRBJ1-1; CDR3 protein: CASSLTGVGTEAFF; CDR3 DNA: TGTGCCAGCAGCCTCACAGGGGTAGGGACTGAAGCTTTCTTT
V gene: TRBV3-1/TRBV3-2; D gene: -; clone size: once; J gene: TRBJ1-2; CDR3 protein: CASSQATGLYTF; CDR3 DNA: TGTGCCAGCAGCCAAGCGACAGGTCTTTACACCTTC
V gene: TRBV2; D gene: -; clone size: -; J gene: TRBJ2-2; CDR3 protein: CASSRNRGTGELFF; CDR3 DNA: TGTGCCAGTAGCCGCAACCGAGGCACCGGGGAGCTGTTTTTT
V gene: TRBV2; D gene: TRBD1; clone size: -; J gene: TRBJ1-6; CDR3 protein: CASSEASGQAAGSPLHF; CDR3 DNA: TGTGCCAGCAGTGAAGCATCGGGACAGGCGGCTGGCTCACCCCTCCACTTT
V gene: TRBV29-1; D gene: -; clone size: -; J gene: TRBJ1-1; CDR3 protein: CSVVPWVRGEITEAFF; CDR3 DNA: TGCAGCGTTGTCCCATGGGTGCGGGGGGAGATAACTGAAGCTTTCTTT
V gene: TRBV5-1; D gene: TRBD1; clone size: -; J gene: TRBJ1-4; CDR3 protein: CASRRDRGSEKLFF; CDR3 DNA: TGCGCCAGCAGAAGGGACAGGGGTAGCGAAAAACTGTTTTTT
V gene: TRBV11-3; D gene: -; clone size: -; J gene: TRBJ2-7; CDR3 protein: CASSLTGIYEQYF; CDR3 DNA: TGTGCCAGCAGCTTGACAGGTATCTACGAGCAGTACTTC
V gene: TRBV28; D gene: -; clone size: -; J gene: TRBJ1-2; CDR3 protein: CASSFPRALMGGYTF; CDR3 DNA: TGTGCCAGCAGTTTTCCCAGGGCATTAATGGGAGGCTACACCTTC
V gene: TRBV5-6; D gene: TRBD1; clone size: -; J gene: TRBJ1-6; CDR3 protein: CASSFGTGNSPLHF; CDR3 DNA: TGTGCCAGCAGCTTTGGGACAGGTAATTCACCCCTCCACTTT
V gene: TRBV6-6; D gene: TRBD1; clone size: -; J gene: TRBJ2-7; CDR3 protein: CASSSGQGGEQYF; CDR3 DNA: TGTGCCAGCAGTTCGGGACAGGGGGGCGAGCAGTACTTC
V gene: TRBV6-6; D gene: -; clone size: -; J gene: TRBJ1-2; CDR3 protein: CASSYGSSGAGYGYTF; CDR3 DNA: TGTGCCAGCAGTTACGGGTCGTCAGGGGCAGGGTATGGCTACACCTTC
V gene: TRBV18; D gene: -; clone size: -; J gene: TRBJ1-4; CDR3 protein: CASSPRHEKLFF; CDR3 DNA: TGTGCCAGCTCACCGCGGCATGAAAAACTGTTTTTT
V gene: TRBV5-1; D gene: TRBD1; clone size: once; J gene: TRBJ1-5; CDR3 protein: CASSLSGQGHQPQHF; CDR3 DNA: TGCGCCAGCAGCTTGTCGGGACAGGGACATCAGCCCCAGCATTTT
V gene: TRBV27; D gene: TRBD1; clone size: -; J gene: TRBJ1-4; CDR3 protein: CASSFLSPGGASEKLFF; CDR3 DNA: TGTGCCAGCAGTTTCCTAAGCCCAGGGGGCGCTTCAGAAAAACTGTTTTTT
V gene: TRBV27; D gene: -; clone size: once; J gene: TRBJ1-1; CDR3 protein: CASSWAGRGTEAFF; CDR3 DNA: TGTGCCAGCAGTTGGGCGGGACGGGGCACTGAAGCTTTCTTT
V gene: TRBV6-5; D gene: -; clone size: -; J gene: TRBJ2-5; CDR3 protein: CASTLGQLGETQYF; CDR3 DNA: TGTGCCAGCACCCTGGGCCAATTAGGAGAGACCCAGTACTTC
V gene: TRBV12-3/TRBV12-4; D gene: -; clone size: -; J gene: TRBJ2-5; CDR3 protein: CASSSRETQYF; CDR3 DNA: TGTGCCAGCAGTTCCAGGGAGACCCAGTACTTC
V gene: TRBV5-1; D gene: -; clone size: -; J gene: TRBJ2-1; CDR3 protein: CASSSKRVDNEQFF; CDR3 DNA: TGCGCCAGCAGCTCCAAGCGGGTTGACAATGAGCAGTTCTTC
V gene: TRBV29-1; D gene: -; clone size: -; J gene: TRBJ2-2; CDR3 protein: CSVDRVNTGELFF; CDR3 DNA: TGCAGCGTTGACAGGGTGAACACCGGGGAGCTGTTTTTT
V gene: TRBV19; D gene: -; clone size: -; J gene: TRBJ1-6; CDR3 protein: CASSISQGKNSPLHF; CDR3 DNA: TGTGCCAGTAGTATTTCCCAGGGCAAGAATTCACCCCTCCACTTT
V gene: TRBV6-1; D gene: -; clone size: -; J gene: TRBJ1-5; CDR3 protein: CASSGWHRVLDQPQHF; CDR3 DNA: TGTGCCAGCAGTGGGTGGCACAGGGTCCTAGATCAGCCCCAGCATTTT
V gene: TRBV6-5; D gene: TRBD1; clone size: -; J gene: TRBJ1-1; CDR3 protein: CASSTSQTGGTEAFF; CDR3 DNA: TGTGCCAGCAGTACGAGCCAAACAGGGGGCACTGAAGCTTTCTTT
V gene: TRBV9; D gene: TRBD2; clone size: -; J gene: TRBJ2-3; CDR3 protein: CASSVAASGGLRTDTQYF; CDR3 DNA: TGTGCCAGCAGCGTAGCGGCTAGCGGGGGGCTCCGCACAGATACGCAGTATTTT
V gene: TRBV3-1/TRBV3-2; D gene: -; clone size: -; J gene: TRBJ1-2; CDR3 protein: CASSQGAGYGYTF; CDR3 DNA: TGTGCCAGCAGCCAGGGGGCCGGCTATGGCTACACCTTC
V gene: TRBV14; D gene: -; clone size: -; J gene: TRBJ1-2; CDR3 protein: CASSQDRDSNGYTF; CDR3 DNA: TGTGCCAGCAGCCAAGATCGCGACAGTAATGGCTACACCTTC
V gene: TRBV5-1; D gene: TRBD1; clone size: few; J gene: TRBJ1-5; CDR3 protein: CASRTGVDQPQHF; CDR3 DNA: TGCGCCAGCAGAACAGGGGTGGATCAGCCCCAGCATTTT
V gene: TRBV29-1; D gene: -; clone size: -; J gene: TRBJ1-2; CDR3 protein: CSVEFFQGLYGYTF; CDR3 DNA: TGCAGCGTTGAGTTTTTTCAGGGTCTCTATGGCTACACCTTC
V gene: TRBV2; D gene: TRBD2; clone size: -; J gene: TRBJ2-7; CDR3 protein: CASKVAGQFGEQYF; CDR3 DNA: TGTGCCAGCAAGGTAGCGGGCCAGTTTGGCGAGCAGTACTTC
V gene: TRBV7-3; D gene: TRBD1; clone size: -; J gene: TRBJ1-1; CDR3 protein: CASSLTGGITEAFF; CDR3 DNA: TGTGCCAGCAGCTTAACAGGGGGCATCACTGAAGCTTTCTTT
V gene: TRBV7-9; D gene: -; clone size: -; J gene: TRBJ1-5; CDR3 protein: CASSLASGNQPQHF; CDR3 DNA: TGTGCCAGCAGCTTAGCGTCAGGTAATCAGCCCCAGCATTTT